Presented here are 27 T cell receptor beta chains from one specimen sequenced in a study of cytomegalovirus exposure and HLA in healthy donors. Assay used: immunoSEQ multiplex PCR; TCRdb lists only in-frame clones, some missing. The table has 130,000 to 150,000 clones, 70% to 90% seen once; the top ten hold about 3.1%. Sequences were obtained from PBMCs. The source of these receptors is a young woman in good health and CMV-seropositive.

The genes are TRBV4-1 and TRBJ2-4, with D possibly matching TRBD2 (6 bases). The germline CDR1 and CDR2 sequences are MGHRA and YSYEKL. The CDR3 sequence is 16 residues long. Deletions cut 0 bases from V and 0 bases from J, with 9 bases between. The CDR3 loop reads CASSQEGLLAKNIQYF. CDR3 sequence (DNA): TGCGCCAGCAGCCAAGAGGGACTTTTAGCCAAAAACATTCAGTACTTC.

V gene TRBV6-1 combines with J gene TRBJ2-7; D might be TRBD2 (6 bases). The V and J ends lost 2 bases and 5 bases respectively, with 13 bases between them. Per germline, CDR1 MNHNS and CDR2 SASEGT. This CDR3 contains 14 residues. As DNA, the CDR3 is TGTGCCAGCAGTGAAAGAGGAGGGCCCCACGAGCAGTACTTC. It specifies CASSERGGPHEQYF.

The chain employs TRBV2 and TRBJ2-5, with a tentative D call TRBD2 (5 bases). The ends were cut back, 5 bases at V and 2 bases at J, with 6 bases in the middle. The CDR3 loop spans 12 amino acids. Germline V gives CDR1 SNHLY, CDR2 FYNNEI. CDR3 nucleotide sequence: TGTGCCAGCAGTCGGGGTCAAGAGACCCAGTACTTC. Translating it yields CASSRGQETQYF.

This clone was seen a handful of times. V gene TRBV5-1 combines with J gene TRBJ1-4, with 8 bases that match TRBD1. The V segment lost 4 bases and the J segment 6 bases; nucleotides outside the gene matches: 5. The V gene's germline CDR1 is SGHRS and CDR2 YFSETQ. The CDR3 runs 14 residues. For the CDR3, the DNA is TGCGCCAGCAGCCCCGGACAGGGCGATGAAAAACTGTTTTTT. Amino acids: CASSPGQGDEKLFF.

This clone was seen once. The rearrangement uses TRBV2 and TRBJ2-7; TRBD1 matches 11 bases. CDR1 is SNHLY and CDR2 is FYNNEI in the germline V gene. The junction had 4 bases not matched to a gene; V was cut back by 8 bases and J by 1 base. The CDR3 totals 14 residues. CDR3: CASAGTGGSYEQYF. In DNA form, the CDR3 reads TGTGCCAGCGCCGGGACAGGGGGTTCCTACGAGCAGTACTTC.

The gene calls are TRBV14 and TRBJ2-1; 7 nucleotides match TRBD2. CDR1 is SGHDN and CDR2 is FVKESK in the germline V gene. Trimming removed 3 bases from V and 9 bases from J; junction bases left unmatched: 8. The CDR3 is 14 residues long. The CDR3 protein is CASSQGGTRREQFF. The CDR3 DNA sequence: TGTGCCAGCAGCCAGGGGGGGACCCGCCGTGAGCAGTTCTTC.

V is TRBV15 and J is TRBJ1-5, with a tentative D call TRBD1 (6 bases). V was shortened by 4 bases and J by 4 bases, with 14 bases between the two germline ends. CDR3 length equals 15 residues. Germline V gives CDR1 LNHNV, CDR2 YYDKDF (reference sequence). CDR3 DNA sequence: TGTGCCACCAGCATCGATTACAGGGTGAATCAGCCCCAGCATTTT. It encodes CATSIDYRVNQPQHF.

In this sample, this clone turned up once. The chain combines TRBV18 with TRBJ2-3; 7 nucleotides align to TRBD1. The CDR3 is made up of 18 amino acids. Germline V gene data show CDR1 as KGHSH and CDR2 as LQKENI. Unmatched junction bases numbered 15, after V lost 3 bases and J lost 3 bases. CDR3 DNA: TGTGCCAGCTCACCCCCAAGACAGGGCGGAACAGGTACAGATACGCAGTATTTT. Encoded protein: CASSPPRQGGTGTDTQYF.

The chain combines TRBV11-2 with TRBJ2-7; 10 positions agree with TRBD2. V was pared by 5 bases and J by 2 bases, with 6 bases of the junction left unmatched. The CDR3 has 15 residues. Germline lookup yields CDR1 SGHAT and CDR2 FQNNGV. The CDR3 sequence: CASSRLAGEAYEQYF. The CDR3 DNA reads TGTGCCAGCAGCCGACTAGCGGGCGAAGCCTACGAGCAGTACTTC.

V gene TRBV7-9 combines with J gene TRBJ2-1; 9 bases map to TRBD2. Trimming cost V 1 base and J 4 bases; bases outside gene matches: 8. Germline V gene data show CDR1 as SEHNR and CDR2 as FQNEAQ (reference sequence). The CDR3 loop spans 17 amino acids. In DNA form, the CDR3 reads TGTGCCAGCAGCTTAGTAGCGGGGGCGTCCACTTACAATGAGCAGTTCTTC. As protein: CASSLVAGASTYNEQFF.

V and J are TRBV6-1 and TRBJ2-1; D might be TRBD2 (7 bases). The length of the CDR3 is 13 residues. Between the trimmed V and J ends, which lost 2 bases and 10 bases, there was a span of 12 bases. Germline CDR1 is MNHNS and CDR2 is SASEGT. CDR3 in DNA: TGTGCCAGCAGTGAAAAGGGGGAGGGCGAGCAGTTCTTC. The encoded protein is CASSEKGEGEQFF.

CDR3 in amino acids: CASSQDDRLENEQYF. In DNA form, the CDR3 reads TGCGCCAGCAGCCAAGACGACAGGCTGGAAAACGAGCAGTACTTC. This chain links TRBV4-3 with TRBJ2-7; maybe TRBD1 (6 bases). Germline assignment: CDR1 LGHNA and CDR2 YSLEER. The CDR3 is 15 amino acids. Deletions cut 0 bases from V and 5 bases from J, with 14 bases between.

This clone was observed once. The J gene is TRBJ2-2, the V gene TRBV27; TRBD1 is a possible D gene (6 bases). V was clipped by 2 bases and J by 3 bases, with 10 bases between them. CDR1 MNHEY and CDR2 SMNVEV come from the germline V gene (reference sequence). The CDR3 is 15 amino acids. CDR3 in amino acids: CASSLSRTDTGELFF. CDR3 DNA: TGTGCCAGCAGTTTAAGTCGGACAGACACCGGGGAGCTGTTTTTT.

The genes are TRBV7-9 and TRBJ1-5, with 9 bases aligning to TRBD1. The V segment lost 5 bases and the J segment 10 bases; nucleotides outside the gene matches: 9. The CDR3 covers 14 residues. CDR1 and CDR2 from the germline V gene are SEHNR and FQNEAQ (reference sequence). CDR3 in DNA: TGTGCCAGCAGCCCACCGGGACAGGGCTCCCCCCAGCATTTT. Protein: CASSPPGQGSPQHF. Full variable domain (outside the CDR3, taken from reference TRBV7-9 and TRBJ1-5): DTGVSQNPRHKITKRGQNVTFRCDPISEHNRLYWYRQTLGQGPEFLTYFQNEAQLEKSRLLSDRFSAERPKGSFSTLEIQRTEQGDSAMYLCASSPPGQGSPQHFGDGTRLSIL.

The V and J genes are TRBV5-4 and TRBJ1-1; the D is unclear. Germline values: CDR1 SGHNT, CDR2 YYREEE (reference sequence). V lost 1 base, J lost 1 base, and 11 bases lay in between. The CDR3 totals 15 residues. The CDR3 is CASSLPGSRNTEAFF. The CDR3 DNA reads TGTGCCAGCAGCTTGCCCGGTTCGAGGAACACTGAAGCTTTCTTT. The full variable domain, completed using reference TRBV5-4 and TRBJ1-1, is ETGVTQSPTHLIKTRGQQVTLRCSSQSGHNTVSWYQQALGQGPQFIFQYYREEENGRGNFPPRFSGLQFPNYSSELNVNALELDDSALYLCASSLPGSRNTEAFFGQGTRLTVV.

A note on this clone: The junction and the germline gene differ at one end; a read error may be behind it. This chain uses TRBV7-7 with TRBJ2-1; 11 bases line up with TRBD1. In germline, CDR1 is SSHAT, CDR2 FNYEAQ (reference sequence). CDR3 size: 14 residues. For the CDR3, the DNA is TGTGCTAGCAGCTTGGGACAGGGGGAAAGGAAGCAGTTCTTC. This translates into CASSLGQGERKQFF.

The chain links TRBV5-4 to TRBJ2-7; 10 bases line up with TRBD1. Per the germline V gene, CDR1 is SGHNT and CDR2 is YYREEE (reference sequence). V gave up 5 bases and J gave up 6 bases; unmatched junction bases: 8. This CDR3 is 14 amino acids long. CDR3 sequence (DNA): TGTGCCAGCAGTTCTGAGACAGGGGGCAGCGAGCAGTACTTC. It is translated as CASSSETGGSEQYF. Filled out from reference TRBV5-4 and TRBJ2-7, the complete variable domain reads ETGVTQSPTHLIKTRGQQVTLRCSSQSGHNTVSWYQQALGQGPQFIFQYYREEENGRGNFPPRFSGLQFPNYSSELNVNALELDDSALYLCASSSETGGSEQYFGPGTRLTVT.

The CDR3 loop is CASSRGGSSGSTDTQYF. CDR3 in DNA: TGTGCCAGCAGCCGCGGGGGATCTAGCGGAAGCACAGATACGCAGTATTTT. The chain couples TRBV5-4 to TRBJ2-3; TRBD2 matches 7 bases. Germline CDR1 and CDR2: SGHNT and YYREEE (reference sequence). The trim removed 4 bases at V and 0 bases at J, leaving 11 bases unmatched. The CDR3 has 17 amino acids.

The V call is TRBV13, the J call TRBJ1-1, with D perhaps TRBD1 (5 bases). The V gene's germline CDR1 is PRHDT and CDR2 FYEKMQ (reference sequence). V lost 5 bases and J lost 2, with 18 bases in between. The CDR3 is 16 amino acids. CDR3 in DNA: TGTGCCAGCAGCGCGGGGCCCGGCGTGGGAAACACTGAAGCTTTCTTT. Protein: CASSAGPGVGNTEAFF.

This clone was observed a few times. The chain joins TRBV19 to TRBJ2-7; 11 bases match TRBD1. The CDR3 extends over 14 amino acids. Trimming removed 6 bases from V and 3 bases from J; junction bases left unmatched: 4. CDR1 LNHDA and CDR2 SQIVND come from the germline V gene (reference sequence). The CDR3 protein is CASSTGTGGYEQYF. DNA for the CDR3: TGTGCCAGTAGCACCGGGACAGGGGGCTACGAGCAGTACTTC.

J is TRBJ2-5 and V is TRBV30, with D perhaps matching TRBD2 (6 bases). V was shortened by 4 bases and J by 0 bases, with 12 bases between the two germline ends. The CDR3 consists of 14 residues. CDR1 and CDR2 from the germline V gene are GTSNPN and SVGIG (reference sequence). CDR3 sequence: CAWIKGGYQETQYF. CDR3 sequence (DNA): TGTGCCTGGATCAAAGGAGGGTACCAAGAGACCCAGTACTTC.

V is TRBV18 and J is TRBJ2-5, with D unresolved. The CDR3 extends over 15 amino acids. The germline gives CDR1 KGHSH, CDR2 LQKENI. V shed 0 bases and J shed 2 bases, with 10 bases lying between them. The CDR3 region is CASSPPRSRQETQYF. CDR3 nucleotide sequence: TGTGCCAGCTCACCACCAAGATCCAGACAAGAGACCCAGTACTTC.

A few counts support this clone. The gene calls are TRBV19 and TRBJ2-6; possible D gene TRBD2, 6 bases. V lost 3 bases, J lost 4 bases, and 16 bases lay in between. The V gene's germline CDR1 is LNHDA and CDR2 SQIVND (reference sequence). The CDR3 is made up of 17 amino acids. Here the CDR3 DNA reads TGTGCCAGTAGTATTCTGGCGGGTGCGGGAGGGGCCAACGTCCTGACTTTC. Encoded protein: CASSILAGAGGANVLTF.

The CDR3 DNA reads TGTGCCAGCAGCCCCCGTTTTAGCACTAGTTTCCGATCCTACGAGCAGTACTTC. The encoded protein is CASSPRFSTSFRSYEQYF. The V and J genes are TRBV21-1 and TRBJ2-7; the D call TRBD2 from the table was never checked on the DNA. TRBV21-1 is listed as a pseudogene. This CDR3 has 18 amino acids.

The chain combines TRBV5-1 with TRBJ1-1; a possible D gene is TRBD1 (6 bases). V dropped 4 bases and J dropped 1 base, with 11 bases sitting between them. The CDR3 runs 14 residues. From germline, CDR1 is SGHRS and CDR2 YFSETQ. CDR3 coding DNA: TGCGCCAGCAGCCCCCGGACAGAGAACACTGAAGCTTTCTTT. Amino acid sequence: CASSPRTENTEAFF.

The rearrangement uses TRBV5-4 and TRBJ2-2; perhaps TRBD1 as D (5 bases). The V end was cut by 2 bases, the J end by 1 base, with 6 bases between. Germline values: CDR1 SGHNT, CDR2 YYREEE (reference sequence). The CDR3 runs 14 residues. CDR3 sequence reads: CASSFDRNTGELFF. The CDR3 nucleotides read TGTGCCAGCAGCTTCGACAGGAACACCGGGGAGCTGTTTTTT.

The J gene is TRBJ2-7, the V gene TRBV5-1, with 9 bases aligning to TRBD1. J was trimmed by 3 bases and V by 4 bases; bases with no gene match: 5. The CDR3 contains 14 residues. Germline V gives CDR1 SGHRS, CDR2 YFSETQ. The DNA for the CDR3 is TGCGCCAGCAGCCTGCCGACAGGGGGCTACGAGCAGTACTTC. Its protein is CASSLPTGGYEQYF.